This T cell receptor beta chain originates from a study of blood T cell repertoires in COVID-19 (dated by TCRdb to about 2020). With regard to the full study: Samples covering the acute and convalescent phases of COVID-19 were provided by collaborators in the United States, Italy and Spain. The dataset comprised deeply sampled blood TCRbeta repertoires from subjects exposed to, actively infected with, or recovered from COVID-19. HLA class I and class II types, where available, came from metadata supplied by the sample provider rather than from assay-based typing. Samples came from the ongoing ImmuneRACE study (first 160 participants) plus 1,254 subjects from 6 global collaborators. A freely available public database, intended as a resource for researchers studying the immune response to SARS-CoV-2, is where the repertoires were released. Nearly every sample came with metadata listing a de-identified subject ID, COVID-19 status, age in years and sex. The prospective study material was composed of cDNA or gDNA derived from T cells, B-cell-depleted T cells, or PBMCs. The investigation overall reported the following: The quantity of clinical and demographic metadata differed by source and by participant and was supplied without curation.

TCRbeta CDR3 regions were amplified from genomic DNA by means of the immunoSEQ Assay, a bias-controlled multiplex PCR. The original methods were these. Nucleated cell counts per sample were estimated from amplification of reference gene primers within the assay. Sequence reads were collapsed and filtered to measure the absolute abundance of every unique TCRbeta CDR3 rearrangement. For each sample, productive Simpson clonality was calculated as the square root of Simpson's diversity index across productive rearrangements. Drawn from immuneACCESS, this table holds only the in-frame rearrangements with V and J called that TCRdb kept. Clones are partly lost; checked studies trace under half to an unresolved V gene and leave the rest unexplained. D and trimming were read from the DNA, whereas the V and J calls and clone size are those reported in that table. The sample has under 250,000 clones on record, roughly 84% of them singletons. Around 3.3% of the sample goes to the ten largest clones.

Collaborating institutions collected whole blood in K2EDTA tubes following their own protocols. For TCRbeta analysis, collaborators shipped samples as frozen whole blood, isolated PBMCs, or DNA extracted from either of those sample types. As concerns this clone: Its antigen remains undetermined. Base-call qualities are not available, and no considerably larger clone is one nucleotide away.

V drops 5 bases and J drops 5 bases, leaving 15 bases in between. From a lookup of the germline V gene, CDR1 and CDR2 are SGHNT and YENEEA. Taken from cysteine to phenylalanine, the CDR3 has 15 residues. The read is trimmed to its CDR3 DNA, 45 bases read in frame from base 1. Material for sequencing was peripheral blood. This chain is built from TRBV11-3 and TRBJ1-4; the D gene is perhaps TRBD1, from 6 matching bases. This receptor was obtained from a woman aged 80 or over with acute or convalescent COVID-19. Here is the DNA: TGTGCCAGCAGCCGTGAACGGGGACAAAATGAAAAACTGTTTTTT. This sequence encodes CASSRERGQNEKLFF. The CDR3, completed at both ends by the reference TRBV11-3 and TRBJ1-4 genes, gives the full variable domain EAGVVQSPRYKIIEKKQPVAFWCNPISGHNTLYWYLQNLGQGPELLIRYENEEAVDDSQLPKDRFSAERLKGVDSTLKIQPAELGDSAVYLCASSRERGQNEKLFFGSGTQLSVL.